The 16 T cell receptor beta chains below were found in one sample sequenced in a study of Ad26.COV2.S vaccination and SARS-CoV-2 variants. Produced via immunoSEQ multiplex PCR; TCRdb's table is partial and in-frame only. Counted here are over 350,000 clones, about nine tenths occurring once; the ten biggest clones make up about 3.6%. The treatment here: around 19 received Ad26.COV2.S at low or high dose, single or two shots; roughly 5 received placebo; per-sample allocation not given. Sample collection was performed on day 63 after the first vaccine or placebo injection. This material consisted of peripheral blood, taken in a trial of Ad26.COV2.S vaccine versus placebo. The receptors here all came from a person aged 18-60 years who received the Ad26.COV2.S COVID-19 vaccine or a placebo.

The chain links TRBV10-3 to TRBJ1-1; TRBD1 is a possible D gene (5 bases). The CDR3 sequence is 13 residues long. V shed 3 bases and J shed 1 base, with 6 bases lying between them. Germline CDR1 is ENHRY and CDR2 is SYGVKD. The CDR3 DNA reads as TGTGCCATCAGTGACAGGGCGAACACTGAAGCTTTCTTT. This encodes CAISDRANTEAFF.

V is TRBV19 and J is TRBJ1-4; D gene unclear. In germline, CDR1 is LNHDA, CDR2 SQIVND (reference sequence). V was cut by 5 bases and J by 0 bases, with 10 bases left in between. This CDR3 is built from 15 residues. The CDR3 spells CASSLDRPTNEKLFF. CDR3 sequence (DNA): TGTGCCAGTAGTCTGGACCGACCAACTAATGAAAAACTGTTTTTT.

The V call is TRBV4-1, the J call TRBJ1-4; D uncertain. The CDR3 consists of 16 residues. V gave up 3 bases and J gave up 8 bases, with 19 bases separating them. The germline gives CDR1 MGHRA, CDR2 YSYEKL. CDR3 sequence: CASSHGERVGYEKLFF. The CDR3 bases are TGCGCCAGCAGCCACGGGGAGAGGGTCGGGTACGAAAAACTGTTTTTT.

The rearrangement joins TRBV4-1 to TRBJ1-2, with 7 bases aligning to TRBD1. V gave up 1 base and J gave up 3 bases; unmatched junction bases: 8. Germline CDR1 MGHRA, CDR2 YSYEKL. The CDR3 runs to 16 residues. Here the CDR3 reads CASSQGEGALDYGYTF. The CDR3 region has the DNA TGCGCCAGCAGCCAAGGTGAGGGGGCCCTCGACTATGGCTACACCTTC.

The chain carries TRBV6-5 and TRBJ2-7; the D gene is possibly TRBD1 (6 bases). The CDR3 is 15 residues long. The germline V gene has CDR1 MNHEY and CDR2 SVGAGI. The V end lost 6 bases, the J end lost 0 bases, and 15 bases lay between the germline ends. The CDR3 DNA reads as TGTGCCAGCAGATATAGGACAGAACCCTCCTACGAGCAGTACTTC. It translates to CASRYRTEPSYEQYF.

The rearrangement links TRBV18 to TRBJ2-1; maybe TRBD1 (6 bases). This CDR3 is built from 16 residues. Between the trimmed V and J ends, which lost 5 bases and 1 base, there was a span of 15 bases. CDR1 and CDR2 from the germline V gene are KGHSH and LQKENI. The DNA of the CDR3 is TGTGCCAGCTCATCGATTCTAGGACAGTCCTACAATGAGCAGTTCTTC. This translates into CASSSILGQSYNEQFF.

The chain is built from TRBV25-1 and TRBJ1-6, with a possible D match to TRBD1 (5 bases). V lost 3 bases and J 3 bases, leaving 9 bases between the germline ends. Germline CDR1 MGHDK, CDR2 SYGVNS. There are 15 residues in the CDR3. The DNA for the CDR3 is TGTGCCAGCAGTGAGGGCGACAGCTATAATTCACCCCTCCACTTT. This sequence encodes CASSEGDSYNSPLHF.

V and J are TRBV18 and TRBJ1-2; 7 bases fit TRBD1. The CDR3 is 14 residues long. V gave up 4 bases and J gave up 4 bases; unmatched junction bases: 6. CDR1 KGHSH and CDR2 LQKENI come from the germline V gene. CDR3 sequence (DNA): TGTGCCAGCTCACAAACCGGGACAGCCTATGGCTACACCTTC. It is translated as CASSQTGTAYGYTF. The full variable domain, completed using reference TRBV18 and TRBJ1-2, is NAGVMQNPRHLVRRRGQEARLRCSPMKGHSHVYWYRQLPEEGLKFMVYLQKENIIDESGMPKERFSAEFPKEGPSILRIQQVVRGDSAAYFCASSQTGTAYGYTFGSGTRLTVV.

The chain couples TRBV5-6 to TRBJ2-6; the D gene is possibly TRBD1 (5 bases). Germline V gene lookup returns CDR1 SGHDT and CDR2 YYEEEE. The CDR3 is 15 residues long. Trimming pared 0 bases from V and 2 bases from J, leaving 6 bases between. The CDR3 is CASSLVRAGANVLTF. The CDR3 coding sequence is TGTGCCAGCAGCTTGGTCAGGGCTGGGGCCAACGTCCTGACTTTC.

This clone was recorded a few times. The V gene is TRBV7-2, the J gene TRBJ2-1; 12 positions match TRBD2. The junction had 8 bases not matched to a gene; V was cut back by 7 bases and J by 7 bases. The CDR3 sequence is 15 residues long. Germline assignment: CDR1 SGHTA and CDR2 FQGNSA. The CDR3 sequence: CASNYGLAGPNEQFF. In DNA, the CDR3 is TGTGCCAGCAACTACGGACTAGCGGGGCCGAATGAGCAGTTCTTC.

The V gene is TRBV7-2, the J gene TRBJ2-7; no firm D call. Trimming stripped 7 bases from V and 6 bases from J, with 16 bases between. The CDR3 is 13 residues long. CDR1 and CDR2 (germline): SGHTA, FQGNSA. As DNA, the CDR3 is TGTGCCAGCACAGGCCCTACCCCCTCCGAGCAGTACTTC. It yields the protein CASTGPTPSEQYF.

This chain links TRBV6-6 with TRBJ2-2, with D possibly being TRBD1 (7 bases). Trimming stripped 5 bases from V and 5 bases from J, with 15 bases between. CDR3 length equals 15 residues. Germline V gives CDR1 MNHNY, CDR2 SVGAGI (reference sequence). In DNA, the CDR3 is TGTGCCAGCAGTATCGACAGGGACTGGACCGGGGAGCTGTTTTTT. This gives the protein CASSIDRDWTGELFF.

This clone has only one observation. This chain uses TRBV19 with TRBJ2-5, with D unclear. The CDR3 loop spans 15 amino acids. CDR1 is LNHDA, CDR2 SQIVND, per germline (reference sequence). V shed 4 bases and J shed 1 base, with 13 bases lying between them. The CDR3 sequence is CASSTSLLTQETQYF. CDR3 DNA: TGTGCCAGTAGTACCTCTCTACTGACCCAAGAGACCCAGTACTTC.

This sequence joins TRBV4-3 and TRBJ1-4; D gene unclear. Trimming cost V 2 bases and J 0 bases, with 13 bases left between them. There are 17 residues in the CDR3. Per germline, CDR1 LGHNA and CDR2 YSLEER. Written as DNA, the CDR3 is TGCGCCAGCAGCCAATTGCCTCCTACTTCAACTAATGAAAAACTGTTTTTT. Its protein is CASSQLPPTSTNEKLFF.

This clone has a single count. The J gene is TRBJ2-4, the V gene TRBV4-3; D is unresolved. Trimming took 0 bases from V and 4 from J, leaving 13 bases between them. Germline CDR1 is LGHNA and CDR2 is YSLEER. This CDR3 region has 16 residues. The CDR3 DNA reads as TGCGCCAGCAGCCAAGATTACGCATCCATGAAAAACATTCAGTACTTC. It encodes CASSQDYASMKNIQYF.

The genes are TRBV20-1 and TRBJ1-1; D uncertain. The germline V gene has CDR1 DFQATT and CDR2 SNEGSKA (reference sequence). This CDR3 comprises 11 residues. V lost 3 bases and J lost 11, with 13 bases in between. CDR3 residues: CSARPGLWAFF. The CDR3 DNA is TGCAGTGCTAGGCCCGGGCTGTGGGCTTTCTTT.